The clone carrying this TCR beta chain has a count of ten or more. One entry per CDR3 protein, called by TCRdb with MiXCR from the 5' RACE reads. The sample lists around 50,000 distinct CDR3 sequences; 15% to 20% were seen once. This sample was included in a study of neurological immune-mediated disorders. Trimming left V 8 bases short and J 3 bases short, with 14 bases between. This CDR3 has 13 amino acids. Looked up from germline, CDR1 is DFQATT and CDR2 is SNEGSKA (reference sequence). The chain recombines TRBV20-1 with TRBJ2-1; possible D gene TRBD2, 5 bases. Material: PBMCs. The receptor comes from a man aged 55-75 years in good health. The DNA of the CDR3 is TGCAGTACTCCTAGCTATGGCTACAATGAGCAGTTCTTC. Protein sequence: CSTPSYGYNEQFF.